Given below is one T cell receptor beta chain in context. Its target is not known. Some clones are missing from TCRdb's copy, which holds only in-frame ones; the method was immunoSEQ multiplex PCR. Of hundreds of thousands of clones listed, roughly 70% are singletons. There are 15 residues in the CDR3. V lost 1 base, J lost 3 bases, and 10 bases lay in between. Germline V gene data show CDR1 as SGHVS and CDR2 as FQNEAQ. The CD4+ fraction was divided into a CD45RA+ naive subset and a CD45RA-negative memory subset. This specimen belongs to a study of shared clonotypes between healthy human individuals. Notes on the study in general: Clonotype sharing among donors, it was expected, would be affected by sequencing depth.

The TCR was taken from a woman aged 25 to 45 in good health. The chain joins TRBV7-8 to TRBJ1-5, with D uncertain. Input material: memory CD4+ T cells sorted from blood. Subset of the sample: CD45RA-negative fraction. CDR3 sequence: CASSLVWGSNQPQHF. In DNA, the CDR3 is TGTGCCAGCAGCTTAGTGTGGGGTTCCAATCAGCCCCAGCATTTT.